The rows below give T cell receptor beta chains drawn from one sample of a study of T cell changes during pregnancy in multiple sclerosis. The assay was immunoSEQ multiplex PCR, and TCRdb's table has in-frame clones only and misses some. Of roughly 85,000 clones listed, approximately 91% were seen once; the top ten hold approximately 2.4%. Sample: peripheral blood, taken in the first trimester of pregnancy. Every receptor here comes from a female donor with multiple sclerosis, enrolled in a pregnancy study. Both conserved end residues are part of each CDR3. A D gene is named only where the DNA matches it firmly. Some rows mark clone size as missing; the rest say once, few, many or name a class of expanded clone.

>TRBJ1-1|TRBD1|once|TRBV19
TGTGCCAGTTCACCGGGACAGAGCATGAACACTGAAGCTTTCTTT
CASSPGQSMNTEAFF
>TRBJ1-2|TRBD1|once|TRBV11-2
TGTGCCAGCAGCTCGCCTCGGACAGGTGGTAACTATGGCTACACCTTC
CASSSPRTGGNYGYTF
>TRBJ1-6|.|few|TRBV6-6
TGTGCCAGCAGTTCCACAGGAAACTATAATTCACCCCTCCACTTT
CASSSTGNYNSPLHF
>TRBJ2-1|.|.|TRBV7-9
TGTGCCAGCAGCTATCGCCTTAGCACCGATGAGCAGTTCTTC
CASSYRLSTDEQFF
>TRBJ2-7|TRBD2|.|TRBV11-2
TGTGCCAGCAGTGATACCCTTCTAGCGGGAGAGTCCTACGAGCAGTACTTC
CASSDTLLAGESYEQYF
>TRBJ1-1|.|.|TRBV4-1
TGCGCCAGCAGCCGCAACGAAAACAGGTGGCCTAACACTGAAGCTTTCTTT
CASSRNENRWPNTEAFF
>TRBJ2-3|TRBD1|.|TRBV5-1
TGCGCCAGCAGCTCGATGGGACAGGGGACAGATACGCAGTATTTT
CASSSMGQGTDTQYF
>TRBJ2-5|TRBD2|.|TRBV11-2
TGTGCCAGCAGCTTGACTAGCGGGGGGGAGACCCAGTACTTC
CASSLTSGGETQYF
>TRBJ1-5|.|.|TRBV6-6
TGTGCCAGCAGTTACAAGGGCGGGAGCAATCAGCCCCAGCATTTT
CASSYKGGSNQPQHF
>TRBJ2-1|.|.|TRBV27
TGTGCCAGCAGACGCCAGGGGAACAATGAGCAGTTCTTC
CASRRQGNNEQFF
>TRBJ2-1|.|.|TRBV7-9
TGTGCCAGCAGCATGCACCCCGTGGACAGTCGGAATGAGCAGTTCTTC
CASSMHPVDSRNEQFF
>TRBJ2-7|TRBD1|.|TRBV11-2
TGTGCCAGCAGCTTAGCGGGACAGCCTTACTACGAGCAGTACTTC
CASSLAGQPYYEQYF
>TRBJ2-5|TRBD2|.|TRBV10-3
TGTGCCATCAGTGATGAGCGGGGGGGCCGAGAGACCCAGTACTTC
CAISDERGGRETQYF
>TRBJ1-6|TRBD1|.|TRBV6-5
TGTGCCAGCAGTACGTCCGGGACAGCAAATTCACCCCTCCACTTT
CASSTSGTANSPLHF
>TRBJ2-7|.|.|TRBV6-6
TGTGCCAGCACCATATCCGGGACACAGTACGAGCAGTACTTC
CASTISGTQYEQYF
>TRBJ1-5|.|.|TRBV2
TGTGCCACTACCGGGACAAGCAATCAGCCCCAGCATTTT
CATTGTSNQPQHF
>TRBJ1-1|.|.|TRBV7-9
TGTGCCAGCAGCCCGTTGGACAGACGAGCTTTCTTT
CASSPLDRRAFF
>TRBJ2-7|TRBD1|.|TRBV27
TGTGCCAGCAGTAGTACAGGGGGGAGAAGCGTCGCCTACGAGCAGTACTTC
CASSSTGGRSVAYEQYF
>TRBJ2-7|TRBD2|.|TRBV18
TGTGCCAGCTCACCGCTTAGCGGGAGTTCCTCGCCCTACGAGCAGTACTTC
CASSPLSGSSSPYEQYF
>TRBJ2-7|.|.|TRBV23-1
TGCGCCAGCAGACACAGGGAAAGCTCCTACGAGCAGTACTTC
CASRHRESSYEQYF
>TRBJ1-5|.|.|TRBV10-2
TGCGCCAGCAGTGAGTCGCCCGGCAGGGGTCAGCCCCAGCATTTT
CASSESPGRGQPQHF
>TRBJ1-2|.|.|TRBV6-5
TGTGCCAGCAGTTGCAGTTCCGTAACGGGGGGCTACACCTTC
CASSCSSVTGGYTF
>TRBJ2-7|TRBD2|.|TRBV6-5
TGTGCCAGCAGTCCTAGCGGGTCCCTCTACGAGCAGTACTTC
CASSPSGSLYEQYF
>TRBJ2-2|.|.|TRBV21-1
TGTGCCAGCAGCAAAGTTATCTCGGGACAGCACACCGGGGAGCTGTTTTTT
CASSKVISGQHTGELFF
>TRBJ1-2|.|.|TRBV5-4
TGTGCCTACGAGCTCGGGGTGGGCTATGGCTACACCTTC
CAYELGVGYGYTF
>TRBJ1-4|.|once|TRBV7-9
TGTGCCAGCAGCTTGAGGCAGGGTACTAATGAAAAACTGTTTTTT
CASSLRQGTNEKLFF
>TRBJ2-1|.|.|TRBV29-1
TGCAGCGTTGAACCCCCCTATGAGCAGTTCTTC
CSVEPPYEQFF
>TRBJ2-7|TRBD2|.|TRBV5-4
TGTGCCAGCAGCTTTGCTAGCGGGGGGGGCGAGCAGTACTTC
CASSFASGGGEQYF
>TRBJ2-7|.|.|TRBV21-1
TGTGCCAGCAGCAATTCGGGACGTGTGGGGGGAGACTACGAGCAGTACTTC
CASSNSGRVGGDYEQYF
>TRBJ2-7|.|.|TRBV11-3
TGTGCCAGCAGCTTGAGGGCAGGGGAAGGGGTCGAGCAGTACTTC
CASSLRAGEGVEQYF
>TRBJ1-1|.|.|TRBV19
TGTGCCAGTAGTATAGCCCTTAGATCTGAAGCTTTCTTT
CASSIALRSEAFF
>TRBJ2-7|TRBD2|.|TRBV5-1
TGCGCCAGCAGCTTGGAAGGTCGGGAGGCCAACGAGCAGTACTTC
CASSLEGREANEQYF
>TRBJ1-5|.|.|TRBV19
TGTGCCAGTAAGCCGTCCGGGAATCAGCCCCAGCATTTT
CASKPSGNQPQHF
>TRBJ1-1|TRBD1|.|TRBV29-1
TGCAGCGTTGAGACAGGGCGGAACACTGAAGCTTTCTTT
CSVETGRNTEAFF
>TRBJ1-2|.|.|TRBV11-3
TGTGCCAGCAGCTCAGGACAGAGCTATGGCTACACCTTC
CASSSGQSYGYTF
>TRBJ2-1|TRBD1|.|TRBV5-6
TGTGCCAGCAGTCTCGGGACAGGGTGGAACAATGAGCAGTTCTTC
CASSLGTGWNNEQFF